The 20 T cell receptor beta chains below all came from one sample that was sequenced in a study of blood T cell repertoires in COVID-19. This table comes from immunoSEQ multiplex PCR, and its TCRdb copy is limited to in-frame clones, with some not included. Of fewer than 150,000 clones listed, more than 80% are singletons. Input material: peripheral blood. The receptor source for this set is a human donor in a cohort sampled during active COVID-19.

To note about this clone: Other DNA sequences in this sample translate to the same CDR3. The rearrangement links TRBV7-2 to TRBJ2-3; the D gene is possibly TRBD2 (6 bases). This CDR3 is built from 14 residues. Trimming pared 6 bases from V and 2 bases from J, leaving 12 bases between. Germline V CDR1 and CDR2: SGHTA, FQGNSA. CDR3 sequence (DNA): TGTGCCAGCAGTCTTAGCGGTTCCACAGATACGCAGTATTTT. It specifies CASSLSGSTDTQYF.

This chain joins TRBV5-1 and TRBJ2-1; 9 bases match TRBD1. The CDR3 sequence is 15 residues long. Germline V lookup: CDR1 SGHRS, CDR2 YFSETQ. The V and J ends lost 4 bases and 5 bases, in that order; junction bases with no gene match: 7. CDR3 region: CASSPDRGPNNEQFF. In DNA form, the CDR3 reads TGCGCCAGCAGCCCGGACAGGGGACCCAACAATGAGCAGTTCTTC.

The chain combines TRBV5-4 with TRBJ1-4; D uncertain. The CDR3 has 14 amino acids. V was trimmed by 4 bases and J by 0 bases, leaving 7 bases between them. The germline V gene has CDR1 SGHNT and CDR2 YYREEE (reference sequence). DNA for the CDR3: TGTGCCAGCAGCCGACGGGCAACTAATGAAAAACTGTTTTTT. It is translated as CASSRRATNEKLFF.

This clone came up a few times. The chain employs TRBV18 and TRBJ1-5, with 10 bases matching TRBD1. The junction had 9 bases not matched to a gene; V was cut back by 6 bases and J by 4 bases. Germline V gives CDR1 KGHSH, CDR2 LQKENI. The CDR3 runs to 16 residues. The CDR3 protein is CASSSSGQGSNQPQHF. The CDR3 DNA is TGTGCCAGCTCCTCTTCGGGACAGGGGAGTAATCAGCCCCAGCATTTT.

The genes are TRBV4-1 and TRBJ2-3, with 10 bases lining up with TRBD1. CDR3 length: 16 residues. In germline, CDR1 is MGHRA, CDR2 YSYEKL. V dropped 4 bases and J dropped 2; count of bases not matched to a gene: 6. The CDR3 is CASSLSGTGVTDTQYF. DNA for the CDR3: TGCGCCAGCAGCCTATCCGGGACAGGGGTCACAGATACGCAGTATTTT.

This chain joins TRBV11-3 and TRBJ2-6, with D perhaps TRBD2 (5 bases). Trimming removed 5 bases from V and 2 bases from J, with 16 bases in between. The CDR3 loop spans 17 amino acids. Germline CDR1 reads SGHNT; CDR2 reads YENEEA. CDR3 sequence reads: CASSGLTERAGANVLTF. The CDR3 DNA sequence: TGTGCCAGCAGCGGGCTAACAGAGAGGGCTGGGGCCAACGTCCTGACTTTC.

In its sample, this clone was seen a few times. The V call is TRBV3-1 (or the pseudogene TRBV3-2), the J call TRBJ2-1, with 9 bases that match TRBD2. V shed 1 base, J shed 9 bases, and the junction held 13 bases outside the gene matches. Germline lookup yields CDR1 LGHDT and CDR2 YNNKEL (reference sequence). This CDR3 region has 17 residues. The CDR3 region is CASSQVLIAGVKSEQFF. In DNA form, the CDR3 reads TGTGCCAGCAGCCAAGTGCTAATAGCGGGAGTAAAAAGTGAGCAGTTCTTC.

This clone was counted between two and nine times. The identical CDR3 is also encoded by other nucleotide sequences in the sample. The chain recombines TRBV5-1 with TRBJ1-1; D uncertain. Germline loops: CDR1 SGHRS, CDR2 YFSETQ. The CDR3 has 13 amino acids. V was pared by 0 bases and J by 0 bases, with 3 bases between. This chain's CDR3 is CASSLAVNTEAFF. The DNA for the CDR3 is TGCGCCAGCAGCTTGGCGGTGAACACTGAAGCTTTCTTT. Together with reference TRBV5-1 and TRBJ1-1, the CDR3 gives the full variable domain: KAGVTQTPRYLIKTRGQQVTLSCSPISGHRSVSWYQQTPGQGLQFLFEYFSETQRNKGNFPGRFSGRQFSNSRSEMNVSTLELGDSALYLCASSLAVNTEAFFGQGTRLTVV.

The gene calls are TRBV30 and TRBJ1-5; D is ambiguous. In germline, CDR1 is GTSNPN, CDR2 SVGIG (reference sequence). The V end was cut by 2 bases, the J end by 6 bases, with 11 bases between. CDR3 length equals 13 residues. CDR3 sequence: CAWSLKGGQPQHF. CDR3 DNA: TGTGCCTGGAGTCTGAAGGGAGGTCAGCCCCAGCATTTT.

Points on this clone: Other nucleotide sequences in the sample specify the same CDR3. The rearrangement joins TRBV28 to TRBJ2-7; D is unclear. Trimming removed 8 bases from V and 0 bases from J, with 5 bases in between. The CDR3 has 11 amino acids. In germline, CDR1 is MDHEN, CDR2 SYDVKM. The chain's CDR3 is CASGASYEQYV. Written as DNA, the CDR3 is TGTGCCAGCGGAGCCTCCTACGAGCAGTACGTC.

The chain is built from TRBV9 and TRBJ2-5, with TRBD2 matching over 7 bases. The V segment lost 4 bases and the J segment 4 bases; nucleotides outside the gene matches: 7. CDR1 and CDR2 from the germline V gene are SGDLS and YYNGEE. The length of the CDR3 is 14 residues. The CDR3 region has the DNA TGTGCCAGCAGCCCCTCGGGGGGAGGAGAGACCCAGTACTTC. It translates to CASSPSGGGETQYF.

This clone was seen only once. The chain is built from TRBV7-9 and TRBJ1-2; no definite D call. CDR3 length: 15 residues. Germline V gives CDR1 SEHNR, CDR2 FQNEAQ (reference sequence). The V end was cut by 1 base, the J end by 8 bases, with 17 bases between. The DNA for the CDR3 is TGTGCCAGCAGCTTAGGCCGTGGGCACGCGGGCGGCTACACCTTC. Translated, it gives CASSLGRGHAGGYTF.

The V and J genes are TRBV7-2 and TRBJ1-1; TRBD1 matches at 8 bases. The CDR3 runs to 16 residues. V was pared by 6 bases and J by 1 base, with 10 bases of the junction left unmatched. Per the germline V gene, CDR1 is SGHTA and CDR2 is FQGNSA. CDR3 coding DNA: TGTGCCAGCAGTTATCAGGGGGCTATAAGGAACACTGAAGCTTTCTTT. Translated, it gives CASSYQGAIRNTEAFF.

This clone came up once. J is TRBJ2-6 and V is TRBV11-2, with 9 nucleotides matching TRBD1. V dropped 6 bases and J dropped 4; count of bases not matched to a gene: 10. The germline V gene has CDR1 SGHAT and CDR2 FQNNGV. This CDR3 is built from 17 residues. The CDR3 DNA is TGTGCCAGCAGAACCGGGACAGGGCGACGCGGGGCCAACGTCCTGACTTTC. Its protein product is CASRTGTGRRGANVLTF. Based on the CDR3 plus reference TRBV11-2 and TRBJ2-6, the full variable domain is EAGVAQSPRYKIIEKRQSVAFWCNPISGHATLYWYQQILGQGPKLLIQFQNNGVVDDSQLPKDRFSAERLKGVDSTLKIQPAKLEDSAVYLCASRTGTGRRGANVLTFGAGSRLTVL.

This rearrangement joins TRBV6-5 to TRBJ2-1; maybe TRBD1 (6 bases). V was clipped by 4 bases and J by 9 bases, with 22 bases between them. Germline CDR1 is MNHEY and CDR2 is SVGAGI. The CDR3 is made up of 16 amino acids. CDR3 in amino acids: CASSSLQLTGGIEQFF. CDR3 sequence (DNA): TGTGCCAGCAGTTCCCTCCAATTGACAGGAGGAATTGAGCAGTTCTTC.

The chain is built from TRBV27 and TRBJ2-1; 7 bases align to TRBD2. The CDR3 runs to 14 residues. V dropped 3 bases and J dropped 8; count of bases not matched to a gene: 7. Looked up from germline, CDR1 is MNHEY and CDR2 is SMNVEV (reference sequence). CDR3 loop: CASSLTSPEDEQFF. DNA for the CDR3: TGTGCCAGCAGTTTGACTAGCCCTGAGGATGAGCAGTTCTTC.

The J gene is TRBJ2-5, the V gene TRBV6-5, with 7 bases identical to TRBD2. This CDR3 is 15 amino acids long. CDR1 and CDR2 (germline): MNHEY, SVGAGI. Trimming took 6 bases from V and 5 from J; bases not matched to a gene: 12. The CDR3 bases are TGTGCCAGCAGCAGGGTAGGTCGGGAGGAGGAGACCCAGTACTTC. The encoded protein is CASSRVGREEETQYF.

The chain employs TRBV21-1 and TRBJ1-5; TRBD1 was called by the table and not checked on the DNA. TRBV21-1 is recorded as a pseudogene. The CDR3 length is 15 residues. The CDR3, as DNA: TGTGCCAGCGGCTTATCCGGGACAGGGGGTCAGCCCCAGCATTTT. This encodes CASGLSGTGGQPQHF.

The chain has TRBV7-9 and TRBJ1-1; the D gene is possibly TRBD1 (5 bases). The CDR3 covers 14 residues. Germline loops: CDR1 SEHNR, CDR2 FQNEAQ (reference sequence). Trimming removed 1 base from V and 1 base from J, with 7 bases in between. This CDR3 is CASSLVQENTEAFF. In nucleotides, the CDR3 is TGTGCCAGCAGCTTAGTACAGGAGAACACTGAAGCTTTCTTT. The variable domain in full, with the rest retrieved from reference TRBV7-9 and TRBJ1-1, is DTGVSQNPRHKITKRGQNVTFRCDPISEHNRLYWYRQTLGQGPEFLTYFQNEAQLEKSRLLSDRFSAERPKGSFSTLEIQRTEQGDSAMYLCASSLVQENTEAFFGQGTRLTVV.

This chain uses TRBV27 with TRBJ1-3; D unresolved. Germline CDR1 MNHEY, CDR2 SMNVEV (reference sequence). The CDR3 sequence is 13 residues long. V lost 4 bases and J 0 bases, leaving 4 bases between the germline ends. CDR3 nucleotide sequence: TGTGCCAGCAGTTCCTTCTCTGGAAACACCATATATTTT. This encodes CASSSFSGNTIYF.